The rows below give T cell receptor beta chains drawn from one sample of a study of OX40 agonist ivuxolimab in advanced cancers. Sequenced by immunoSEQ multiplex PCR; TCRdb stores in-frame clones only, minus some. Found here are about 22,000 clones, approximately 88% of them singletons; the top ten hold roughly a third. Sequenced here: CD4+ or CD8+ T cells sorted from blood, sampled in a trial of the OX40 agonist ivuxolimab. All receptors derive from an adult with an advanced solid tumor such as melanoma, head and neck, liver or kidney cancer. CDR3s include the opening cysteine and the closing phenylalanine or tryptophan. The D gene is left open where the match is weak. Expanded clones get a size class; other rows say once, few or many, or leave the size out.

D	V	size	J	CDR3	DNA
TRBD1	TRBV27	.	TRBJ1-2	CASSPQGGYGYTF	TGTGCCAGCAGTCCACAGGGGGGCTATGGCTACACCTTC
TRBD1	TRBV5-1	large	TRBJ2-7	CASSLDGQVISYEQYF	TGCGCCAGCAGCTTGGACGGACAGGTGATCTCCTACGAGCAGTACTTC
TRBD2	TRBV5-1	.	TRBJ2-7	CASSLAGGPYEQYF	TGCGCCAGCAGCTTGGCGGGAGGGCCCTACGAGCAGTACTTC
TRBD1	TRBV27	.	TRBJ2-1	CASSPDRGQAWEQFF	TGTGCCAGCAGTCCCGACAGGGGGCAGGCCTGGGAGCAGTTCTTC
TRBD1	TRBV7-8	.	TRBJ2-7	CASSPGQTGSYEQYF	TGTGCCAGCAGCCCGGGACAGACTGGCTCCTACGAGCAGTACTTC
TRBD1	TRBV7-9	.	TRBJ2-7	CASSFLPGQGSHEQYF	TGTGCCAGCAGCTTCTTACCCGGACAGGGGAGCCACGAGCAGTACTTC
.	TRBV4-1	once	TRBJ2-2	CASSQDNVLGTERTGELFF	TGCGCCAGCAGCCAAGATAACGTTCTAGGGACGGAGCGCACCGGGGAGCTGTTTTTT
TRBD2	TRBV12-5	.	TRBJ2-1	CASVGGLAGISYNEQFF	TGTGCTAGTGTTGGGGGACTAGCGGGTATATCCTACAATGAGCAGTTCTTC
.	TRBV9	.	TRBJ2-3	CASSAPVSTDTQYF	TGTGCCAGCAGCGCCCCAGTAAGCACAGATACGCAGTATTTT
.	TRBV6-1	.	TRBJ2-1	CASSEQGNNYNEQFF	TGTGCCAGCAGTGAACAGGGAAACAACTACAATGAGCAGTTCTTC
.	TRBV6-1	.	TRBJ2-1	CATDYNNEQFF	TGTGCCACCGACTATAACAATGAGCAGTTCTTC
.	TRBV4-1	.	TRBJ2-7	CASSQRTEGSYEQYF	TGCGCCAGCAGCCAACGGACAGAAGGCTCCTACGAGCAGTACTTC
.	TRBV27	.	TRBJ2-7	CASSLLGGRSHEQYF	TGTGCCAGCAGTTTATTGGGTGGGAGATCCCACGAGCAGTACTTC
TRBD2	TRBV29-1	.	TRBJ2-1	CSVGGLAGHHYNEQFF	TGCAGCGTTGGGGGGCTAGCGGGTCATCACTACAATGAGCAGTTCTTC
TRBD2	TRBV13	.	TRBJ2-2	CASSPGGLAGEATGELFF	TGTGCCAGCAGCCCTGGGGGGCTAGCGGGAGAGGCCACCGGGGAGCTGTTTTTT
.	TRBV7-2	many	TRBJ1-2	CASSLQGPTYGYTF	TGTGCCAGCAGCTTACAGGGGCCCACCTATGGCTACACCTTC
TRBD1	TRBV2	.	TRBJ2-1	CASTTGGSLGYGEQFF	TGTGCCAGCACAACAGGGGGCTCACTAGGCTATGGTGAGCAGTTCTTC
TRBD2	TRBV29-1	.	TRBJ2-2	CSVLAVNTGELFF	TGCAGCGTTCTAGCGGTGAACACCGGAGAGCTGTTTTTT
TRBD2	TRBV15	.	TRBJ2-3	CATSIRTSGTDTQYF	TGTGCCACCAGCATTAGGACTAGCGGCACAGATACGCAGTATTTT
.	TRBV10-1	few	TRBJ2-3	CASSESTRPAADTQYF	TGCGCCAGCAGTGAGTCGACGAGACCCGCGGCAGATACGCAGTATTTT
.	TRBV18	few	TRBJ1-2	CASSTDSLYGYTF	TGTGCCAGCTCAACGGACAGCCTCTATGGCTACACCTTC
.	TRBV27	.	TRBJ2-7	CASSLVGQVREQYF	TGTGCCAGCAGTTTAGTAGGGCAGGTACGCGAGCAGTACTTC
.	TRBV6-5	.	TRBJ2-7	CASSYKRAIDEQYF	TGTGCCAGCAGTTACAAGCGGGCCATCGACGAGCAGTACTTC
TRBD1	TRBV14	.	TRBJ2-5	CASSLDRGETQYF	TGTGCCAGCAGCCTGGACAGGGGTGAGACCCAGTACTTC
TRBD2	TRBV5-1	.	TRBJ2-1	CASSFVLAGGLFSYNEQFF	TGCGCCAGCAGCTTTGTACTAGCGGGAGGGCTTTTCTCCTACAATGAGCAGTTCTTC
.	TRBV7-8	.	TRBJ2-7	CASSPGLGYEQYF	TGTGCCAGCAGCCCGGGTCTCGGGTACGAGCAGTACTTC
.	TRBV28	.	TRBJ2-7	CASSLVGGISYEQYF	TGTGCCAGCAGTTTAGTAGGGGGTATTTCCTACGAGCAGTACTTC
TRBD2	TRBV5-1	.	TRBJ2-5	CASSLAGTSGRVTETQYF	TGCGCCAGCAGCTTGGCGGGGACTAGCGGGAGGGTAACGGAGACCCAGTACTTC
.	TRBV11-1	.	TRBJ1-3	CASSLGSGKGNTIYF	TGTGCCAGCAGCTTAGGTTCAGGGAAAGGAAACACCATATATTTT
.	TRBV28	.	TRBJ2-7	CASGSYYEQYF	TGTGCCAGCGGGAGTTACTACGAGCAGTACTTC
.	TRBV7-8	.	TRBJ2-7	CASSFSQGDEQYF	TGTGCCAGCAGCTTTTCACAGGGCGACGAGCAGTACTTC
.	TRBV11-2	.	TRBJ2-2	CASSLGAFANTGELFF	TGTGCCAGCAGCTTAGGAGCGTTCGCGAACACCGGGGAGCTGTTTTTT
TRBD2	TRBV13	.	TRBJ2-1	CASSLRAPSGRAPNEQFF	TGTGCCAGCAGCCTCCGAGCCCCAAGCGGGAGGGCCCCCAATGAGCAGTTCTTC
.	TRBV7-2	.	TRBJ2-1	CASRNPQGQFF	TGTGCCAGCCGAAACCCCCAGGGGCAGTTCTTC
.	TRBV30	.	TRBJ2-1	CAWSAGTYNEQFF	TGTGCCTGGAGTGCGGGTACCTACAATGAGCAGTTCTTC
.	TRBV10-3	.	TRBJ1-1	CAISSPGALGDTEAFF	TGTGCCATCAGCTCCCCCGGGGCGTTGGGGGACACTGAAGCTTTCTTT
.	TRBV6-5	.	TRBJ2-3	CASSYSRESRDTQYF	TGTGCCAGCAGTTACTCGCGGGAATCGAGGGATACGCAGTATTTT
.	TRBV6-5	.	TRBJ1-6	CASSYSLYSPLHF	TGTGCCAGCAGTTACTCGCTCTATTCACCCCTCCACTTT
.	TRBV5-1	.	TRBJ2-1	CASSLWTNNEQFF	TGCGCCAGCAGCTTATGGACGAACAATGAGCAGTTCTTC
.	TRBV28	.	TRBJ2-5	CASSWTDQETQYF	TGTGCCAGCAGCTGGACGGATCAAGAGACCCAGTACTTC
.	TRBV6-4	.	TRBJ2-1	CASSPSSSKGDEQFF	TGTGCCAGCAGTCCCTCGTCTTCCAAGGGGGATGAGCAGTTCTTC
TRBD2	TRBV2	.	TRBJ2-5	CASSGTSGRIETQYF	TGTGCCAGCAGCGGGACTAGCGGGAGGATCGAGACCCAGTACTTC
TRBD1	TRBV4-1	.	TRBJ2-1	CASSPGQGRNEQFF	TGCGCCAGCAGCCCCGGACAGGGACGCAATGAGCAGTTCTTC
.	TRBV20-1	few	TRBJ1-5	CSAVGNQPQHF	TGCAGTGCTGTCGGAAATCAGCCCCAGCATTTT
TRBD1	TRBV28	.	TRBJ1-1	CASSPSGTVEAFF	TGTGCCAGCAGTCCTTCCGGGACAGTTGAAGCTTTCTTT
.	TRBV27	.	TRBJ1-6	CASSLGPQSSYNSPLHF	TGTGCCAGCAGTTTGGGGCCCCAGAGCTCCTATAATTCACCCCTCCACTTT
TRBD2	TRBV7-9	.	TRBJ2-1	CASSLVSSGTGDEQFF	TGTGCCAGCAGCTTGGTTTCAAGCGGGACGGGCGATGAGCAGTTCTTC
.	TRBV10-1	.	TRBJ2-1	CASSNRDNYEQFF	TGCGCCAGCAGTAACAGGGATAACTATGAGCAGTTCTTC
.	TRBV7-8	.	TRBJ1-4	CASSRRVATNEKLFF	TGTGCCAGCAGCCGCAGGGTAGCAACTAATGAAAAACTGTTTTTT
TRBD2	TRBV19	.	TRBJ2-1	CASSQDSGRANEQFF	TGTGCCAGTAGCCAAGATAGCGGGAGGGCCAATGAGCAGTTCTTC
.	TRBV18	.	TRBJ2-7	CASSPTVSSYEQYF	TGTGCCAGCTCACCGACAGTATCATCCTACGAGCAGTACTTC
.	TRBV12-5	.	TRBJ2-1	CASGFSGAGYNEQFF	TGTGCTAGTGGTTTCTCCGGGGCGGGCTACAATGAGCAGTTCTTC
.	TRBV13	.	TRBJ2-7	CASSLRGAAEQYF	TGTGCCAGCAGCTTACGGGGGGCGGCAGAGCAGTACTTC
TRBD2	TRBV28	.	TRBJ2-7	CASSPGTSGGLEQYF	TGTGCCAGCAGTCCAGGGACTAGCGGGGGGCTCGAGCAGTACTTC